This entry concerns a single TCR beta chain. Primers included in the PCR were 60 Vbeta and 13 Jbeta primers. In the original workflow: Later reanalysis found 60 million to 90 million unique TCR beta chains, 10 million to 14 million of them shared. TCRdb's copy holds only in-frame clones and misses some; the assay was immunoSEQ multiplex PCR. V and J calls and clone size are as listed in that table; D and trimming were resolved from the DNA. The sample holds 160,000 or so clones, 75% to 85% seen once. This entry comes from a study of cytomegalovirus exposure and HLA in healthy donors. Trimming took off 1 base at V and 8 bases at J, with 11 bases between the two ends. Germline CDR1 GTSNPN, CDR2 SVGIG (reference sequence). This CDR3 is built from 13 residues.

The rearrangement uses TRBV30 and TRBJ1-4; D uncertain. This clonotype was obtained from a man aged 25-45 years in good health and CMV-seronegative. The sample was PBMCs. DNA for the CDR3: TGTGCCTGGAGTGCGGGTAGAATGGAAAAACTGTTTTTT. Translated, it gives CAWSAGRMEKLFF.